What follows are 3 T cell receptor beta chains derived from one specimen sequenced in a study of T cell responses to AZD1222 COVID-19 vaccine (dated by TCRdb to the early 2020s). Libraries were made using the immunoSEQ multiplex PCR assay. Imported from immuneACCESS, the table was reduced by TCRdb to in-frame sequences with V and J called. These copies leave out some clones; in studies compared against another copy, an unresolved V gene accounts for under half, and the cause of the remainder is not known. The sample data list 97,000 or so clones, and approximately 81% of these were observed just once. 15% to 20% of the sample is taken by the ten largest. The sample's time point label is to be understood as: baseline before first vaccination. The sample consisted of peripheral blood, taken on day 0 of AZD1222 vaccination. Every receptor here comes from an adult in good health.

The chain uses TRBV27 and TRBJ2-4, with TRBD1 identical over 10 bases. From germline, CDR1 is MNHEY and CDR2 SMNVEV (reference sequence). J was trimmed by 2 bases and V by 5 bases; bases with no gene match: 9. The CDR3 is 17 amino acids. DNA of the CDR3: TGTGCCAGCAGTCGCCAGACAGGGGGCGCGTCCAAAAACATTCAGTACTTC. The encoded protein is CASSRQTGGASKNIQYF.

This chain links TRBV19 with TRBJ1-5; tentatively, D is TRBD1 (5 bases). The V end lost 3 bases, the J end lost 4 bases, and 13 bases lay between the germline ends. Per germline, CDR1 LNHDA and CDR2 SQIVND (reference sequence). CDR3 length: 15 residues. Here the CDR3 DNA reads TGTGCCAGTAGTATTTGGGAGGGGAGGAATCAGCCCCAGCATTTT. Its protein is CASSIWEGRNQPQHF.

This clone was counted only a few times. This chain uses TRBV5-8 with TRBJ1-6; 8 bases match TRBD1. V lost 0 bases to trimming and J lost 7 bases; unmatched junction nucleotides: 12. Germline CDR1 and CDR2: SGHTS and YDEGEE. The CDR3 sequence is 18 residues long. CDR3 loop: CASSLGTGSTRKNSPLHF. CDR3 DNA: TGTGCCAGCAGCTTGGGGACAGGGAGTACCCGAAAGAATTCACCCCTCCACTTT.